This record looks at one T cell receptor beta chain sequence and its context. The antigen is not known. The entry originates in a study of CD8 T cells in ankylosing spondylitis. Study results and limitations: A TCR beta motif of roughly eight highly homologous variants seemed to mark ankylosing spondylitis blood.

TCRdb redid the calling of the 5' RACE reads with MiXCR, one entry per CDR3 protein. The sample includes about 210,000 distinct CDR3 sequences, roughly 6.6% seen only once; the top ten take approximately 15%. The length of the CDR3 is 12 residues. The germline gives CDR1 SQVTM, CDR2 ANQGSEA. Trimming took off 8 bases at V and 4 bases at J, with 12 bases between the two ends. The chain joins TRBV29-1 to TRBJ1-3; D might be TRBD1 (6 bases). This TCR came from a male donor with ankylosing spondylitis. What was sequenced was blood, either unsorted or a sorted T cell fraction (not recorded which). The CDR3 DNA reads as TGCAGCTGCCGACAGGAGGGAAACACCATATATTTT. Its protein is CSCRQEGNTIYF.